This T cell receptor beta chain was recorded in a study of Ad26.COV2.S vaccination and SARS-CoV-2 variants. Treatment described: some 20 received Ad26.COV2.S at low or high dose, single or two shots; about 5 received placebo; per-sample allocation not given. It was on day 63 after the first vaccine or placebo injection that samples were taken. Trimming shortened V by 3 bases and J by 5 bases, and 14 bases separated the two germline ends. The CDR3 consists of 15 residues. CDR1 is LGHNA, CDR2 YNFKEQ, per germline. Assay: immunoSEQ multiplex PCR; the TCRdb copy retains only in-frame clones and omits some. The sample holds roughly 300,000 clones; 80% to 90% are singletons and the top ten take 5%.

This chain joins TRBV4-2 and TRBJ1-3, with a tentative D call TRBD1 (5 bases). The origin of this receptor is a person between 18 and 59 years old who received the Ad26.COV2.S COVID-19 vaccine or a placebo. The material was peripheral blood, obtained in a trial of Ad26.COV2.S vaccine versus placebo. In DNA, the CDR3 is TGTGCCAGCAGCCACTCACGGGCAGGGAGAAACACCATATATTTT. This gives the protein CASSHSRAGRNTIYF.